The T cell receptor (beta chain) under discussion was sequenced for a study of identical twins (dated by TCRdb to about 2016). General notes on the study: TCR alpha and beta repertoires from monozygotic twins, unrelated adults of various ages and cord blood were deep-sequenced to test whether fetal clonotypes persist. Replicate twin experiments were performed at different times using different library preparation protocols to rule out contamination. Study-wide findings and limitations: Invariant T cells such as MAIT and iNKT could partly confound zero-insertion analyses, although diverse VJ usage argued against such confounding for most clonotypes. Excess twin sharing in beta out-of-frame sequences was weaker because fewer shared sequences lowered the signal-to-noise ratio. Compared with coincidental sharing between unrelated individuals, out-of-frame TCR alpha sequences shared between twins showed an excess of sequences with low generation probability. In monozygotic twins, recombination models systematically underestimated out-of-frame TCR alpha sharing, but the models matched the sharing seen between unrelated individuals. Fewer insertions were carried by abundant cord blood beta clonotypes; a weaker similar trend was observed in young adult naive repertoires, while no such trend was observed in memory repertoires. Conclusions relied on cross-sectional statistical analysis, since the same donors could not be followed over many years.

At least ten counts were recorded for this clonotype. Its antigen remains unidentified. No base qualities exist here, and no much larger clone lies one base off it. The library was produced with 5' RACE. For sequencing, an Illumina HiSeq 2000 was employed. A universal primer binding site was introduced by template switching, and a unique molecular identifier was present in the final cDNA, enabling accurate counting of TCR cDNA molecules. Specific primers in the conserved constant-segment region were used to synthesize first-strand cDNA for the TCR alpha and beta chains. Each cDNA library was double barcoded, with a SMART-Mk sample barcode plus Illumina barcodes, to control for contamination. TruSeq adapter sequences and Illumina sample barcodes were added in two successive PCR steps. The Illumina HiSeq platform was used with custom primers to sequence TCR alpha and beta cDNA libraries. The paper's data handling went like this. Raw reads were processed with MiGEC to extract unique molecular identifiers, and MiXCR was used to determine CDR3 positions. For each individual, recombination models were inferred using an EM algorithm with the repgenHMM and IGoR tools. Shared clonotype analysis was performed with the tcR package in R, normalizing sharing by the product of cloneset sizes. To study raw recombination free of thymic and clonal selection effects, out-of-frame nonproductive sequences were analyzed. TCRdb reran the public reads through fastp at Q25 and MiXCR, keeping productive beta chains. Each entry merges the rows of one CDR3 protein and shows their most common DNA and genes. In this record, the V and J calls reflect TCRdb's handling and not the investigators' own analysis. The sample data list about 690,000 distinct CDR3 sequences, and roughly 6.2% of these were observed just once. The ten largest clones represent 1.5% to 2% of the sample.

Only healthy Caucasian donors were included. Three unrelated non-twin adults were additionally sequenced: a male aged 18 to 30, a male aged 50 to 60 and a female aged 50 to 60. Miltenyi CD45RO+ enrichment and human naive T-cell isolation kits were used to isolate memory (CD45RO+) and naive T cells from PBMC. V loses 6 bases at its end and J loses 8 bases; junction bases beyond the gene matches: 9. The CDR3 measures 14 amino acids from cysteine to phenylalanine. Just CDR3 DNA is preserved here, 42 bases in frame from base 1. The sequence was obtained from a young man in good health. The chain is assembled from TRBV12-3 or TRBV12-4 and TRBJ1-4; 7 nucleotides in the junction match TRBD1. The sequenced sample was naive T cells sorted from blood. The meaning of the sample's cell subset or site label: cells isolated with a human naive T-cell isolation kit. The DNA sequence is TGTGCCAGCAGGGGATCAGGGGGATGGGAAAAACTGTTTTTT. It encodes CASRGSGGWEKLFF.